Given below is one T cell receptor beta chain in context. Its antigen is unknown. The data derive from a study of PD-1 blockade in classical Hodgkin lymphoma. Study overall: The nivolumab dose that patients received was 3 mg/kg, given intravenously every 2 weeks. Study-level results: There was a significant rise in CD4+ TCR diversity by C4D1, with no such rise for CD8+.

The CDR3 consists of 14 residues. The V gene's germline CDR1 is SNHLY and CDR2 FYNNEI. V dropped 4 bases and J dropped 4; count of bases not matched to a gene: 4. Each of the patients experienced relapse following autologous stem cell transplantation, and their brentuximab vedotin exposure differed. Relapsed/refractory classical Hodgkin lymphoma patients had complete, partial or progressive responses. Generated by immunoSEQ multiplex PCR, the TCRdb table keeps only in-frame clones and is missing some. The sample includes approximately 89,000 clones, approximately 88% of them seen just once. The rearrangement links TRBV2 to TRBJ2-7, with 10 bases fitting TRBD2. The sequencing here drew on peripheral blood mononuclear cells (PBMCs), taken at baseline. The sequence came from a human donor with classical Hodgkin lymphoma. The CDR3 protein is CASSGTSGLYEQYF. The CDR3 DNA reads TGTGCCAGCAGTGGGACTAGCGGACTATACGAGCAGTACTTC.